One sample yielded the 11 T cell receptor beta chains listed below, sequenced in a study of OX40 agonist ivuxolimab in advanced cancers. Produced via immunoSEQ multiplex PCR; TCRdb's table is partial and in-frame only. The sample has 65,000 to 90,000 clones, about 86% seen once; the top ten hold roughly 0.71%. This sample comprised CD4+ or CD8+ T cells sorted from blood, obtained in a trial of the OX40 agonist ivuxolimab. These receptors all stem from an adult with an advanced solid tumor such as melanoma, head and neck, liver or kidney cancer.

This chain links TRBV2 with TRBJ1-1, with D maybe TRBD1 (6 bases). From germline, CDR1 is SNHLY and CDR2 FYNNEI. V was cut by 4 bases and J by 1 base, with 10 bases left in between. CDR3 length: 14 amino acids. The CDR3 nucleotides are TGTGCCAGCAGTGCTAGCAGGGGGAACACTGAAGCTTTCTTT. It yields the protein CASSASRGNTEAFF.

The chain has TRBV29-1 and TRBJ1-1; 8 positions agree with TRBD1. The CDR3 covers 12 residues. The germline CDR1 and CDR2 sequences are SQVTM and ANQGSEA. The trim removed 1 base at V and 11 bases at J, leaving 6 bases unmatched. CDR3 coding DNA: TGCAGCGTTGAAGCAACAGGGGGTCTGGCTTTCTTT. Protein sequence: CSVEATGGLAFF. Full variable domain (outside the CDR3, taken from reference TRBV29-1 and TRBJ1-1): SAVISQKPSRDICQRGTSLTIQCQVDSQVTMMFWYRQQPGQSLTLIATANQGSEATYESGFVIDKFPISRPNLTFSTLTVSNMSPEDSSIYLCSVEATGGLAFFGQGTRLTVV.

This clone came up once. This chain links TRBV5-1 with TRBJ1-1; D is ambiguous. CDR3 size: 12 residues. V lost 4 bases to trimming and J lost 1 base, with 5 bases between them. Germline V gene lookup returns CDR1 SGHRS and CDR2 YFSETQ. CDR3 sequence (DNA): TGCGCCAGCAGCCAAGGGAACACTGAAGCTTTCTTT. It yields the protein CASSQGNTEAFF.

The chain joins TRBV28 to TRBJ1-1; the match to TRBD1 covers 7 bases. CDR1 and CDR2 (germline): MDHEN, SYDVKM. The J segment lost 3 bases and the V segment lost 2 bases, leaving 3 bases of the junction unmatched. CDR3 length equals 14 residues. The CDR3 sequence is CASSLAGGYTEAFF. In DNA, the CDR3 is TGTGCCAGCAGTTTAGCAGGGGGGTACACTGAAGCTTTCTTT.

The chain has TRBV2 and TRBJ2-7; 13 bases line up with TRBD2. The germline V gene encodes CDR1 SNHLY and CDR2 FYNNEI. V was clipped by 6 bases and J by 5 bases; unmatched bases: 4. CDR3 length: 14 amino acids. CDR3: CASRRLAGGNEQYF. CDR3 coding DNA: TGTGCCAGCAGAAGACTAGCGGGAGGTAACGAGCAGTACTTC.

This rearrangement joins TRBV7-8 to TRBJ2-3, with TRBD2 as a possible D gene (6 bases). The CDR3 spans 16 residues. The V gene's germline CDR1 is SGHVS and CDR2 FQNEAQ. Deletions cut 1 base from V and 5 bases from J, with 16 bases between. CDR3 protein: CASSLDRETFGDTQYF. Here the CDR3 DNA reads TGTGCCAGCAGCTTAGATCGGGAGACCTTTGGAGATACGCAGTATTTT.

The chain employs TRBV5-1 and TRBJ2-3; 11 nucleotides match TRBD1. Germline V gene lookup returns CDR1 SGHRS and CDR2 YFSETQ. J lost 3 bases, V lost 0 bases, and 6 bases had no gene match. The CDR3 totals 17 residues. CDR3 protein: CASSLAPGTGGTDTQYF. The DNA of the CDR3 is TGCGCCAGCAGCTTGGCACCCGGGACAGGGGGTACAGATACGCAGTATTTT.

V gene TRBV5-8 combines with J gene TRBJ2-7; TRBD2 matches at 8 bases. The CDR3 is made up of 10 amino acids. The V and J ends lost 9 bases and 6 bases, in that order; junction bases with no gene match: 2. Germline loops: CDR1 SGHTS, CDR2 YDEGEE. The CDR3: CANGRVEQYF. The DNA for the CDR3 is TGTGCCAACGGGAGGGTCGAGCAGTACTTC.

The V call is TRBV27, the J call TRBJ2-3; TRBD2 agrees at 9 bases. J was trimmed by 5 bases and V by 6 bases; bases with no gene match: 12. Germline assignment: CDR1 MNHEY and CDR2 SMNVEV (reference sequence). This CDR3 is 16 amino acids long. In DNA, the CDR3 is TGTGCCAGCAGCACCTACGGCGGGAGGGGGAAAGATACGCAGTATTTT. Its protein product is CASSTYGGRGKDTQYF.

This clone appeared a single time. CDR3 loop: CASRQRGEAFF. The CDR3 DNA follows: TGTGCCAGTCGACAGAGAGGTGAAGCTTTCTTT. This sequence joins TRBV19 and TRBJ1-1; weak D call: TRBD1 (5 bases). The CDR3 has 11 residues. Looked up from germline, CDR1 is LNHDA and CDR2 is SQIVND (reference sequence). Trimming removed 8 bases from V and 7 bases from J, with 11 bases in between.

This sequence joins TRBV5-1 and TRBJ1-2; tentative D call: TRBD1 (6 bases). The CDR3 runs to 15 residues. The ends were cut back, 0 bases at V and 4 bases at J, with 13 bases in the middle. Germline V gives CDR1 SGHRS, CDR2 YFSETQ. CDR3 bases: TGCGCCAGCAGCTTGGAGGGGGGCGAGAGCTATGGCTACACCTTC. This gives the protein CASSLEGGESYGYTF.